This T cell receptor (beta chain) appears in the sequencing data of a study of shared clonotypes between healthy human individuals. Background on the study: The study used three CD4 naive, three CD4 memory, two CD8 naive and one CD8 memory plate per donor. Findings of the study overall: Relative to clonotypes present in all four donors, those not shared had lower generation probabilities. Estimated richness was generally greater in naive than memory subsets.

A word on this clone: Antigen unknown.

Nashville, Tennessee was home to all donors, each a Caucasian adult. The repertoire was sequenced with immunoSEQ multiplex PCR; TCRdb's copy has only in-frame clones and lacks some. The sample yields roughly 2.5 million clones, roughly 92% seen once. The V and J ends lost 3 bases and 7 bases respectively, with 7 bases between them. The CDR3 consists of 11 residues. CDR1 is SGHRS, CDR2 YFSETQ, per germline. This sequence originates from a man aged 18 to 30 in good health. Source material: naive CD4+ T cells sorted from blood. Subset here: CD45RA+ positively selected. This chain links TRBV5-1 with TRBJ2-5; D ambiguous. CDR3 amino acids: CASSSGVTQYF. In DNA, the CDR3 is TGCGCCAGCAGCTCCGGAGTGACCCAGTACTTC.